Following are 5 T cell receptor beta chains from one sample sequenced in a study of spatial heterogeneity in lung cancer. No antigen has been identified for these receptors. Using its own MiXCR run on the 5' RACE reads, TCRdb lists one record per CDR3 protein. Of 8,300 or so distinct CDR3 sequences in the sample, about 7.7% were seen once. Overall study results and limits: Tumor mutation count correlated with how many alpha and beta TCRs expanded intratumorally.

Time point: sample taken at primary tumor resection. Sequences were derived from lung tumor tissue, sampled at surgery. The source of these receptors is a male donor with early-stage non-small cell lung cancer.

This clonotype showed up many times. This beta chain represents an off-target read in a library built for alpha chains; its size is of limited meaning. The chain couples TRBV15 to TRBJ2-1; no clear D. Trimming pared 3 bases from V and 5 bases from J, leaving 14 bases between. Germline V gene lookup returns CDR1 LNHNV and CDR2 YYDKDF (reference sequence). The CDR3 consists of 15 residues. The CDR3 protein is CATSRDPNPHNEQFF. The CDR3 nucleotides are TGTGCCACCAGCAGGGACCCTAACCCCCACAATGAGCAGTTCTTC.

This clonotype has ten or more counts. This beta chain is an unintended read in a library built for alpha chains; its size means little. The chain combines TRBV12-3 or TRBV12-4 with TRBJ2-2; D not resolved. Trimming left V 7 bases short and J 2 bases short, with 11 bases between. The CDR3 is made up of 14 amino acids. The CDR3 bases are TGTGCCAGCACCGTCGGGCCCAACACCGGGGAGCTGTTTTTT. It yields the protein CASTVGPNTGELFF.

This clonotype has at least ten counts. This beta chain lies outside the target of a library built for alpha chains; its clone size means little. V is TRBV7-2 and J is TRBJ2-7; tentatively, D is TRBD1 (5 bases). This CDR3 is 14 amino acids long. The ends were cut back, 0 bases at V and 0 bases at J, with 6 bases in the middle. Looked up from germline, CDR1 is SGHTA and CDR2 is FQGNSA. CDR3 protein: CASSLAGPSYEQYF. CDR3 in DNA: TGTGCCAGCAGCTTAGCGGGGCCCTCCTACGAGCAGTACTTC. Based on the CDR3 plus reference TRBV7-2 and TRBJ2-7, the full variable domain is GAGVSQSPSNKVTEKGKDVELRCDPISGHTALYWYRQSLGQGLEFLIYFQGNSAPDKSGLPSDRFSAERTGGSVSTLTIQRTQQEDSAVYLCASSLAGPSYEQYFGPGTRLTVT.

This clonotype was seen repeatedly, ten times or more. This beta chain turned up in a library designed for alpha chains; as an off-target read, its abundance says little. The chain uses TRBV2 and TRBJ1-5; TRBD1 aligns across 9 bases. The CDR3 has 15 residues. Trimming removed 8 bases from V and 0 bases from J; junction bases left unmatched: 5. The germline CDR1 and CDR2 sequences are SNHLY and FYNNEI. The CDR3: CASGGQGVSNQPQHF. The CDR3 DNA reads as TGTGCCAGCGGGGGACAGGGAGTTAGCAATCAGCCCCAGCATTTT.

This clonotype is deemed medium-sized. For a library built for alpha chains, this beta chain is a stray read; little rests on its size. This chain joins TRBV5-4 and TRBJ2-2; D remains ambiguous. V was trimmed by 4 bases and J by 4 bases, leaving 14 bases between them. CDR1 and CDR2 (germline): SGHNT, YYREEE (reference sequence). This CDR3 is 15 amino acids long. The CDR3 DNA is TGTGCCAGCAGCCCCTCAGGAACGTCCACCGGGGAGCTGTTTTTT. It codes for CASSPSGTSTGELFF.